A single T cell receptor beta chain is shown here with its context. Trimming removed 0 bases at V and 2 bases at J, with 11 bases between. The CDR3 sequence is 15 residues long. The V gene's germline CDR1 is SGDLS and CDR2 YYNGEE. Amplification yielded TCR beta CDR3 regions, with RNA transcripts as the source. Primed by the HTBI set, a first-round RT-PCR was run on the TCR CDR3. Via MiXCR, TCRdb re-called the multiplex PCR reads, giving one row per CDR3 protein. The table includes hundreds of thousands of distinct CDR3 sequences, over 12% detected once. Under 3 months was the duration of disease in ophthalmopathy patients, who also had a Clinical Activity Score of at least 3 and a NOSPECS grade of at least 4. A patient was excluded if there was uncontrolled infection, other autoimmune disease, pregnancy or lactation. Out of roughly 10 ml of fresh peripheral blood came the PBMCs. This sample is drawn from a study of T cells in Graves' hyperthyroidism and ophthalmopathy.

The receptor was isolated from a woman aged 40-49 years with Graves' ophthalmopathy. Specimen: blood. This chain joins TRBV9 and TRBJ1-1, with D perhaps matching TRBD1 (5 bases). DNA for the CDR3: TGTGCCAGCAGCGTAGTCGGGGGGACCAACACTGAAGCTTTCTTT. This translates into CASSVVGGTNTEAFF.